This entry features one T cell receptor (beta chain) sequence. What it binds is unknown. The entry originates in a study of Ad26.COV2.S vaccination and SARS-CoV-2 variants. The overall study: A COV1001 Ad26.COV2.S trial-arm participant provided the sample. Ad26.COV2.S was injected intramuscularly once or twice, 56 days apart.

Data came from immunoSEQ multiplex PCR; TCRdb stores just in-frame clones and leaves some out. Among 200,000 to 300,000 clones listed, around 87% were seen once. The treatment denotes: roughly 19 received Ad26.COV2.S at low or high dose, single or two shots; about 5 received placebo; per-sample allocation not given. It was on day 63 after the first vaccine or placebo injection that samples were taken. Study-wide results and limits: Those who received vaccine or placebo ended up with similar non-spike TCR breadth.

The sequence was collected from a person aged 18 to 65 who received the Ad26.COV2.S COVID-19 vaccine or a placebo. The source was peripheral blood, collected in a trial of Ad26.COV2.S vaccine versus placebo.

In DNA form, the CDR3 reads TGTGCCAGTAGGGGAGGGGGCCATCAGCCCCAGCATTTT. Translating gives CASRGGGHQPQHF. The V call is TRBV2, the J call TRBJ1-5; 7 bases match TRBD1. The length of the CDR3 is 13 residues. V gave up 9 bases and J gave up 5 bases; unmatched junction bases: 7. Per the germline V gene, CDR1 is SNHLY and CDR2 is FYNNEI.